This T cell receptor (beta chain) was sequenced in a study of blood T cell repertoires in COVID-19. The protocol was immunoSEQ multiplex PCR, while the TCRdb copy is restricted to in-frame clones and leaves out a portion. This table has over 250,000 clones, around 90% appearing once. Sample: PBMCs or T cells enriched from blood (not recorded which). The TCR was taken from a woman aged 45 to 65 who had recovered from COVID-19.

CDR3 protein: CASSPIQGPSGETQYF. In nucleotides, the CDR3 is TGTGCCAGCTCACCCATACAAGGTCCTTCCGGGGAGACCCAGTACTTC. The gene calls are TRBV18 and TRBJ2-5; no clear D gene. CDR1 is KGHSH, CDR2 LQKENI, per germline. CDR3 size: 16 residues. The ends were cut back, 3 bases at V and 5 bases at J, with 19 bases in the middle.